The 31 T cell receptor beta chains given below trace back to one sample, sequenced in a study of T-cell reconstitution after alpha-beta-depleted transplantation in children. Unique molecular identifiers tagged the TCRbeta library. TCRdb used MiXCR to reprocess the PCR reads, holding one entry per CDR3 protein. The sample includes a few hundred thousand distinct CDR3 sequences, about an eighth seen only once; the top ten take roughly 4.3%. This material consisted of PBMCs, taken from the stem cell graft. Receptors originate from a human donor who donated a stem cell graft to a child with Fanconi anemia.

There are a few counts of this clonotype. The chain has TRBV5-1 and TRBJ2-1, with 9 bases identical to TRBD2. With 2 bases clipped from V and 10 bases from J, the junction kept 10 bases outside the gene matches. This CDR3 is built from 15 residues. Germline CDR1 and CDR2: SGHRS and YFSETQ. CDR3: CASSFSAGGQVEQFF. The CDR3 nucleotides are TGCGCCAGCAGCTTTTCTGCGGGGGGGCAGGTAGAGCAGTTCTTC.

At least ten counts were recorded for this clonotype. The chain uses TRBV9 and TRBJ1-6; the match to TRBD1 covers 8 bases. Germline CDR1 reads SGDLS; CDR2 reads YYNGEE. Trimming at V came to 3 bases and at J to 13 bases, leaving 9 bases not matched to a gene. The CDR3 spans 14 residues. CDR3 sequence reads: CASSGGQGLHPLHF. For the CDR3, the DNA is TGTGCCAGCAGCGGCGGACAGGGCCTACATCCCCTCCACTTT.

This clonotype has just a few counts. The chain joins TRBV6-5 to TRBJ2-7; 8 nucleotides line up with TRBD1. CDR1 is MNHEY, CDR2 SVGAGI, per germline. This CDR3 spans 16 amino acids. V lost 2 bases and J lost 2; bases outside the gene matches: 8. The CDR3 spells CASSYLDRVRPYEQYF. For the CDR3, the DNA is TGTGCCAGCAGTTACCTGGACAGGGTACGACCCTACGAGCAGTACTTC.

This clonotype occurred many times. The V call is TRBV27, the J call TRBJ1-2, with D unclear. V gave up 4 bases and J gave up 2 bases, with 5 bases separating them. The CDR3 sequence is 12 residues long. CDR1 is MNHEY, CDR2 SMNVEV, per germline (reference sequence). CDR3 amino acids: CASSSGNYGYTF. DNA of the CDR3: TGTGCCAGCAGTTCCGGAAACTATGGCTACACCTTC.

This clonotype was detected only a few times. The CDR3 DNA reads TGTGCCAGCAGTTTTGGAACTAGCGGTGGAGATACGCAGTATTTT. It encodes CASSFGTSGGDTQYF. The V call is TRBV12-3 or TRBV12-4, the J call TRBJ2-3; 8 bases map to TRBD2. The CDR3 has 15 amino acids. The J segment lost 5 bases and the V segment lost 3 bases, leaving 7 bases of the junction unmatched.

This chain uses TRBV9 with TRBJ2-1, with 12 bases that match TRBD2. The CDR3 consists of 16 residues. The ends lost 2 bases at V and 9 bases at J; junction bases unmatched: 9. The germline V gene encodes CDR1 SGDLS and CDR2 YYNGEE. The CDR3 reads CASSVASGGATGEQFF. CDR3 nucleotide sequence: TGTGCCAGCAGCGTTGCTAGCGGGGGGGCCACGGGTGAGCAGTTCTTC.

In this sample, this clonotype turned up a few times. J is TRBJ1-6 and V is TRBV3-1; D gene ambiguous. Germline lookup yields CDR1 LGHDT and CDR2 YNNKEL (reference sequence). V was cut by 1 base and J by 10 bases, with 14 bases left in between. The CDR3 runs 15 residues. The DNA for the CDR3 is TGTGCCAGCAGCCAAGCCCACTTCTCGGGATCACCCCTCCACTTT. Its translation: CASSQAHFSGSPLHF.

This clonotype has more than one count but fewer than ten. The J gene is TRBJ2-2, the V gene TRBV5-1; D is perhaps TRBD2 (6 bases). The CDR3 is made up of 14 amino acids. Trimming cost V 3 bases and J 5 bases, with 11 bases left between them. The germline V gene has CDR1 SGHRS and CDR2 YFSETQ. In DNA, the CDR3 is TGCGCCAGCAGCTCCGACGGGAGTACCGGGGAGCTGTTTTTT. Translating gives CASSSDGSTGELFF.

This clonotype occurred many times. CDR3 coding DNA: TGTGCCAGCAGCCGAACGAGGGGCTCTGGAAACACCATATATTTT. Translated, it gives CASSRTRGSGNTIYF. This chain links TRBV3-1 with TRBJ1-3; a weak D match, TRBD1 (5 bases). In germline, CDR1 is LGHDT, CDR2 YNNKEL (reference sequence). This CDR3 comprises 15 residues. The V gene lost 4 bases and the J gene lost 0 bases, with 10 bases spanning the gap.

This clonotype was observed at least ten times. The chain joins TRBV6-5 to TRBJ2-2; TRBD1 agrees at 9 bases. CDR3 length: 16 residues. Per germline, CDR1 MNHEY and CDR2 SVGAGI. V lost 2 bases and J lost 6; bases outside the gene matches: 7. CDR3 coding DNA: TGTGCCAGCAGTTACATCTGGACAGGGGACCCCGGGGAGCTGTTTTTT. This translates into CASSYIWTGDPGELFF.

The chain recombines TRBV13 with TRBJ2-3, with 9 bases lining up with TRBD2. Germline CDR1 and CDR2: PRHDT and FYEKMQ (reference sequence). V gave up 2 bases and J gave up 4 bases; unmatched junction bases: 4. The CDR3 is 15 residues long. CDR3 in amino acids: CASSLRIAGADTQYF. CDR3 DNA sequence: TGTGCCAGCAGCTTAAGGATAGCGGGGGCAGATACGCAGTATTTT.

This clonotype was picked up a small number of times. This chain connects TRBV5-6 to TRBJ1-3; 9 nucleotides agree with TRBD1. After removal of 2 bases from V and 7 bases from J, the junction contained 7 bases not matched to a gene. CDR1 SGHDT and CDR2 YYEEEE come from the germline V gene. The CDR3 spans 15 residues. Here the CDR3 reads CASSFLGQGTNTIYF. In DNA form, the CDR3 reads TGTGCCAGCAGCTTTCTAGGACAGGGGACGAACACCATATATTTT.

The chain has TRBV6-2 or TRBV6-3 and TRBJ2-5; D call uncertain. Germline CDR1 is MNHEY and CDR2 is SVGEGT. The CDR3 runs to 13 residues. V shed 7 bases and J shed 8 bases, with 17 bases lying between them. CDR3 coding DNA: TGTGCCAGCAAAATGATTTGGGGTGATACCCAGTACTTC. Translating gives CASKMIWGDTQYF.

This clonotype was counted ten times or more. V and J are TRBV9 and TRBJ2-1; 12 nucleotides match TRBD2. The V gene end was trimmed by 2 bases and the J gene end by 7 bases; junction bases not matched to a gene: 7. The germline CDR1 and CDR2 sequences are SGDLS and YYNGEE. The CDR3 totals 16 residues. The CDR3 DNA reads as TGTGCCAGCAGCGTCCACGCTAGCGGGGGGGGTAATGAGCAGTTCTTC. It yields the protein CASSVHASGGGNEQFF.

This clonotype was seen ten or more times. This chain joins TRBV5-1 and TRBJ2-2, with D tentatively TRBD1 or TRBD2 (5 bases each). Germline loops: CDR1 SGHRS, CDR2 YFSETQ. This CDR3 has 14 residues. Trimming stripped 4 bases from V and 3 bases from J, with 10 bases between. DNA for the CDR3: TGCGCCAGCAGCACCGGGACGTACACCGGGGAGCTGTTTTTT. It is translated as CASSTGTYTGELFF.

Many counts were recorded for this clonotype. The rearrangement uses TRBV6-5 and TRBJ1-2, with TRBD1 as a possible D gene (6 bases). V gave up 1 base and J gave up 0 bases, with 15 bases separating them. CDR1 and CDR2 (germline): MNHEY, SVGAGI. This CDR3 is built from 17 residues. The CDR3 DNA follows: TGTGCCAGCAGTTACTGGGGGGCTTTGGGCACTAACTATGGCTACACCTTC. Protein product: CASSYWGALGTNYGYTF.

This clonotype was seen more than once but under ten times. The chain uses TRBV28 and TRBJ2-2, with no clear D. In germline, CDR1 is MDHEN, CDR2 SYDVKM. Trimming took off 7 bases at V and 0 bases at J, with 6 bases between the two ends. CDR3 size: 13 residues. This chain's CDR3 is CASNPANTGELFF. As DNA, the CDR3 is TGTGCCAGCAACCCCGCGAACACCGGGGAGCTGTTTTTT.

This clonotype was observed a few times. J is TRBJ1-2 and V is TRBV6-1; no reliable D call. In germline, CDR1 is MNHNS, CDR2 SASEGT. Deletions cut 0 bases from V and 0 bases from J, with 14 bases between. The CDR3 totals 17 residues. The CDR3 DNA sequence: TGTGCCAGCAGTGAAGCTGGAACGGCTTTAGCTAACTATGGCTACACCTTC. Translation: CASSEAGTALANYGYTF.

This clonotype was detected ten times or more. The genes are TRBV4-2 and TRBJ2-7; tentatively, D is TRBD1 (5 bases). Between the trimmed V and J ends, which lost 0 bases and 3 bases, there was a span of 9 bases. Germline-derived CDR1 and CDR2 are LGHNA and YNFKEQ. The CDR3 sequence is 14 residues long. CDR3 in amino acids: CASSQEGAFYEQYF. Written as DNA, the CDR3 is TGTGCCAGCAGCCAAGAAGGGGCATTCTACGAGCAGTACTTC.

This clonotype has a count of ten or more. The V call is TRBV20-1, the J call TRBJ2-3; D perhaps matches TRBD2 (6 bases). This CDR3 is built from 13 residues. Germline V gene lookup returns CDR1 DFQATT and CDR2 SNEGSKA (reference sequence). V lost 5 bases to trimming and J lost 2 bases, with 11 bases between them. The CDR3 is CSAGAGSTDTQYF. The CDR3 coding sequence is TGCAGTGCTGGGGCGGGGTCCACAGATACGCAGTATTTT.

This sequence joins TRBV7-9 and TRBJ2-7; D might be TRBD1 (6 bases). Trimming stripped 1 base from V and 3 bases from J, with 10 bases between. The CDR3 consists of 14 residues. Germline lookup yields CDR1 SEHNR and CDR2 FQNEAQ (reference sequence). CDR3 DNA: TGTGCCAGCAGCTTAGTAGGACAGAGCTACGAGCAGTACTTC. Encoded protein: CASSLVGQSYEQYF.

This clonotype was counted only a few times. The chain employs TRBV4-1 and TRBJ1-2, with D perhaps matching TRBD1 (6 bases). The V gene's germline CDR1 is MGHRA and CDR2 YSYEKL. The CDR3 sequence is 14 residues long. V gave up 8 bases and J gave up 1 base, with 14 bases separating them. The CDR3 here is CASSKGGNNYGYTF. The CDR3 nucleotides read TGCGCCAGCTCCAAAGGGGGAAATAACTATGGCTACACCTTC.

The CDR3 reads CASSIGALSDTQYF. In DNA, the CDR3 is TGTGCCAGTAGTATTGGTGCACTGTCAGATACGCAGTATTTT. The gene calls are TRBV19 and TRBJ2-3; no clear D gene. V was shortened by 3 bases and J by 4 bases, with 11 bases between the two germline ends. CDR3 size: 14 residues. Looked up from germline, CDR1 is LNHDA and CDR2 is SQIVND (reference sequence).

At least ten counts were recorded for this clonotype. This chain links TRBV12-3 or TRBV12-4 with TRBJ1-1, with D hard to call. V lost 7 bases and J lost 1, with 7 bases in between. The CDR3 totals 12 residues. Here the CDR3 DNA reads TGTGCCAGCACCCGACAGAACACTGAAGCTTTCTTT. Protein sequence: CASTRQNTEAFF.

This clonotype was found once. This sequence joins TRBV28 and TRBJ2-3, with 10 bases identical to TRBD1. V lost 7 bases, J lost 5 bases, and 18 bases stayed unmatched. The germline gives CDR1 MDHEN, CDR2 SYDVKM. CDR3 length: 18 amino acids. The CDR3 DNA follows: TGTGCCAGCATCCTATCTCCGGGGGGACAGGGGTCTGTAGATACGCAGTATTTT. Translation: CASILSPGGQGSVDTQYF. The whole variable domain, filled in from reference TRBV28 and TRBJ2-3, reads DVKVTQSSRYLVKRTGEKVFLECVQDMDHENMFWYRQDPGLGLRLIYFSYDVKMKEKGDIPEGYSVSREKKERFSLILESASTNQTSMYLCASILSPGGQGSVDTQYFGPGTRLTVL.

This clonotype was recorded a few times. The V and J genes are TRBV6-1 and TRBJ1-1; TRBD1 is a possible D gene (5 bases). V was clipped by 8 bases and J by 1 base, with 14 bases between them. CDR1 and CDR2 (germline): MNHNS, SASEGT. The length of the CDR3 is 14 residues. CDR3 loop: CASSWDLGNTEAFF. CDR3 DNA sequence: TGTGCCAGCTCATGGGACCTGGGGAACACTGAAGCTTTCTTT.

In the case of this clonotype: This may stem from a read error, because a much larger clone lies one nucleotide away. V gene TRBV12-3 or TRBV12-4 combines with J gene TRBJ1-4; D remains unclear. CDR3 length: 12 residues. Trimming took 7 bases from V and 8 from J, leaving 11 bases between them. The CDR3 coding sequence is TGTGCCAGCAATACCCGACTAGAAAAACTGTTTTTT. Translating gives CASNTRLEKLFF.

This clonotype turned up a few times. The chain is built from TRBV5-1 and TRBJ1-1, with 8 positions matching TRBD1. There are 12 residues in the CDR3. V gave up 3 bases and J gave up 8 bases; unmatched junction bases: 3. Germline-derived CDR1 and CDR2 are SGHRS and YFSETQ. Written as DNA, the CDR3 is TGCGCCAGCAGCTCGGGGACAGGAGAAGCTTTCTTT. Its protein is CASSSGTGEAFF.

This clonotype was observed many times. The chain employs TRBV12-5 and TRBJ2-7; 7 bases map to TRBD1. The CDR3 contains 17 residues. Germline lookup yields CDR1 LGHNT and CDR2 FRNRAP. After removal of 1 base from V and 4 bases from J, the junction contained 13 bases not matched to a gene. The CDR3 loop reads CASGLGQQGPDRYEQYF. Written as DNA, the CDR3 is TGTGCTAGTGGTTTGGGCCAACAGGGGCCTGATAGGTACGAGCAGTACTTC.

This clonotype occurred a few times. The genes are TRBV5-1 and TRBJ1-1, with TRBD1 matching over 11 bases. This CDR3 is 15 amino acids long. Germline assignment: CDR1 SGHRS and CDR2 YFSETQ. CDR3 sequence reads: CISSFGTGGNTEAFF. DNA of the CDR3: TGCATCAGCAGCTTTGGGACAGGGGGGAACACTGAAGCTTTCTTT.

Many counts were recorded for this clonotype. V gene TRBV20-1 combines with J gene TRBJ2-1, with D perhaps matching TRBD2 (6 bases). Per the germline V gene, CDR1 is DFQATT and CDR2 is SNEGSKA (reference sequence). With 2 bases removed from V and 8 bases from J, the gap between germline ends came to 13 bases. CDR3 length: 13 amino acids. The CDR3 coding sequence is TGCAGTGCTAGACTCGCCGGGGGACATGAGCAGTTCTTC. This gives the protein CSARLAGGHEQFF.